A selection of T cell receptor beta chains follows, all from one sample in a study of T-cell reconstitution after alpha-beta-depleted transplantation in children. A single record per CDR3 protein comes from TCRdb applying MiXCR to the PCR reads. Found here are about 640,000 distinct CDR3 sequences, around a sixth of them singletons; the top ten hold 0.85% to 1.3%. Source: PBMCs from the stem cell graft donor, taken from the stem cell graft. These receptors originate from a human donor who donated a stem cell graft to a child with acute myeloid leukemia. Both conserved end residues are trimmed from each CDR3.

11 | TRBJ2-5 | TRBV24-1 | ATRGDSQETQY
12 | TRBJ1-6 | TRBV20-1 | SARETQGLSPLH
12 | TRBJ2-6 | TRBV20-1 | SAELPTGANVLT
13 | TRBJ1-2 | TRBV7-9 | ASSSPGQGFEGYT
13 | TRBJ1-5 | TRBV20-1 | SARVGGRGFQPQH
12 | TRBJ2-1 | TRBV7-9 | ASTWLRGHNEQF
12 | TRBJ2-1 | TRBV6-1 | ASRPRDSQDEQF
10 | TRBJ2-1 | TRBV7-2 | ASSLQTNEQF
12 | TRBJ2-1 | TRBV20-1 | SVRAGQINNEQF
10 | TRBJ1-2 | TRBV29-1 | SVESGSHGYT
11 | TRBJ2-7 | TRBV5-1 | ASSLDQVYEQY
11 | TRBJ1-1 | TRBV24-1 | ATRGLGNTEAF
12 | TRBJ1-5 | TRBV12-3/TRBV12-4 | ASRVEGRNQPQH
11 | TRBJ2-1 | TRBV20-1 | SAFGGASNEQF
11 | TRBJ1-6 | TRBV20-1 | SARVVYNSPLH
14 | TRBJ1-6 | TRBV7-2 | ASSFLKGVGNSPLH
11 | TRBJ2-7 | TRBV7-2 | ASSLAASYEQY
12 | TRBJ2-3 | TRBV5-1 | ASSSGGVRDTQY
14 | TRBJ1-3 | TRBV6-1 | ASSGRGMRSGNTIY
13 | TRBJ1-6 | TRBV21-1 | ASAADRRTGSPLH
13 | TRBJ1-1 | TRBV7-9 | ASSPADRANTEAF
11 | TRBJ2-3 | TRBV30 | AWSAGTTDTQY